This T cell receptor (beta chain) came from a study of T cells after yellow fever vaccination. The overall study: Fractions containing few cells were prepared with SMART-Seq v4 Ultra Low Input. Study results and caveats: Clonotypes appearing in both CD4 and CD8 compartments existed, and their share was small. Reappearing after the booster were most of the clones from primary vaccination (96% CD4, 88% CD8).

In making TCR cDNA, 5'RACE template switching added a universal primer site and UMIs to it. TCRdb reprocessed the 5' RACE reads via MiXCR and lists one record per CDR3 protein. The table shows some 500,000 distinct CDR3 sequences, with approximately 13% occurring only once. Worth noting for this clonotype: Its antigen is undetermined.

V shed 5 bases and J shed 4 bases, with 18 bases lying between them. CDR1 MNHEY and CDR2 SMNVEV come from the germline V gene (reference sequence). The CDR3 length is 15 residues. V usage is TRBV27 and J usage is TRBJ2-7; possibly TRBD1 or TRBD2 for D (6 bases each). This clonotype was obtained from a man aged 25 to 45 who received the YFV17D yellow fever vaccine. The specimen was PBMCs, collected on the day of the yellow fever booster vaccination. The CDR3: CASSARGLAGYEQYF. The DNA for the CDR3 is TGTGCCAGCAGTGCCCGGGGGCTAGCAGGATACGAGCAGTACTTC.